This T cell receptor (beta chain) was recovered during a study of cytomegalovirus exposure and HLA in healthy donors. Study-wide background: Genotyping of under 500 donors showed that around 81% belonged to the Caucasian-associated ancestry cluster.

The CDR3 extends over 15 amino acids. The junction had 6 bases not matched to a gene; V was cut back by 5 bases and J by 0 bases. Germline-derived CDR1 and CDR2 are SGHVS and FQNEAQ. General study findings and limits: In a later analysis, DRB1 alleles had the most associated TCRs; HLA-C alleles the fewest. A link between a missense DCLRE1C variant and TCR beta V- and J-gene trimming emerged from a later analysis.

About this clone itself: Its antigen remains unidentified.

Vbeta (60) and Jbeta (13) primers were used in the PCR. The protocol was immunoSEQ multiplex PCR, while the TCRdb copy is restricted to in-frame clones and leaves out a portion. The sample lists roughly 100,000 clones, 79% occurring once. The V and J genes are TRBV7-8 and TRBJ2-7; 8 bases match TRBD1. The sequence came from a middle-aged woman in good health and CMV-seronegative. The specimen sequenced was PBMCs. The CDR3 DNA is TGTGCCAGCAGCGAACAGGGGGTTAGCTCCTACGAGCAGTACTTC. This codes for CASSEQGVSSYEQYF.